A single sample gave rise to the 31 T cell receptor beta chains below, sequenced in a study of OX40 agonist ivuxolimab in advanced cancers. The assay was immunoSEQ multiplex PCR, and TCRdb's table has in-frame clones only and misses some. The repertoire holds 63,000 or so clones, with around nine tenths as singletons. The specimen comprised CD4+ or CD8+ T cells sorted from blood, sampled in a trial of the OX40 agonist ivuxolimab. Source of these receptors: an adult with an advanced solid tumor such as melanoma, head and neck, liver or kidney cancer.

The CDR3 DNA sequence: TGTGCCAGCAGGGGGGGCCAGCCTTCCTCTCAGCCCCAGCATTTT. This encodes CASRGGQPSSQPQHF. The chain carries TRBV28 and TRBJ1-5, with D possibly being TRBD1 (6 bases). V lost 6 bases and J 6 bases, leaving 18 bases between the germline ends. The CDR3 has 15 amino acids. CDR1 is MDHEN and CDR2 is SYDVKM in the germline V gene.

The CDR3 here is CASSQLTVSTDTQYF. CDR3 nucleotides: TGCGCCAGCAGCCAGCTGACAGTTAGCACAGATACGCAGTATTTT. The V call is TRBV5-1, the J call TRBJ2-3; weak D call: TRBD1 (5 bases). V lost 4 bases and J lost 0, with 12 bases in between. CDR3 length: 15 amino acids. The germline CDR1 and CDR2 sequences are SGHRS and YFSETQ. Full variable domain (remainder filled in from reference TRBV5-1 and TRBJ2-3): KAGVTQTPRYLIKTRGQQVTLSCSPISGHRSVSWYQQTPGQGLQFLFEYFSETQRNKGNFPGRFSGRQFSNSRSEMNVSTLELGDSALYLCASSQLTVSTDTQYFGPGTRLTVL.

CDR3: CASTGQGVTEAFF. In DNA form, the CDR3 reads TGTGCCAGCACAGGACAGGGGGTCACTGAAGCTTTCTTT. The chain links TRBV6-6 to TRBJ1-1, with 10 bases aligning to TRBD1. Trimming removed 7 bases from V and 4 bases from J; junction bases left unmatched: 3. The CDR3 contains 13 residues. The V gene's germline CDR1 is MNHNY and CDR2 SVGAGI (reference sequence).

J is TRBJ2-7 and V is TRBV27, with TRBD2 matching over 14 bases. Germline V CDR1 and CDR2: MNHEY, SMNVEV (reference sequence). V dropped 4 bases and J dropped 3; count of bases not matched to a gene: 5. CDR3 size: 16 residues. CDR3 residues: CASSSRTSGRIYEQYF. CDR3 bases: TGTGCCAGCAGTTCTCGGACTAGCGGGAGGATCTACGAGCAGTACTTC.

The chain recombines TRBV5-6 with TRBJ2-7; D gene uncertain. Trimming shortened V by 4 bases and J by 0 bases, and 8 bases separated the two germline ends. This CDR3 contains 13 residues. CDR1 is SGHDT and CDR2 is YYEEEE in the germline V gene. This chain's CDR3 is CASSPDVSYEQYF. The CDR3, as DNA: TGTGCCAGCAGCCCGGACGTCTCCTACGAGCAGTACTTC.

The V gene is TRBV30, the J gene TRBJ2-7; a weak D match, TRBD2 (6 bases). V shed 3 bases and J shed 2 bases, with 8 bases lying between them. The germline V gene encodes CDR1 GTSNPN and CDR2 SVGIG (reference sequence). The CDR3 runs 12 residues. The CDR3 sequence is CAWRRGTYEQYF. CDR3 nucleotides: TGTGCCTGGAGGCGGGGAACCTACGAGCAGTACTTC.

The genes are TRBV30 and TRBJ2-1, with TRBD2 matching 8 bases. There are 14 residues in the CDR3. Losses at the gene ends were 4 bases for V and 0 bases for J; bases not matched to a gene: 2. Germline CDR1 GTSNPN, CDR2 SVGIG (reference sequence). The CDR3: CAWKGTSSYNEQFF. DNA for the CDR3: TGTGCCTGGAAAGGGACTAGCTCCTACAATGAGCAGTTCTTC.

The CDR3 region has the DNA TGTGCCAGCAGCCGTGGGGGGGACAATGAGCAGTTCTTC. Amino acid sequence: CASSRGGDNEQFF. The rearrangement joins TRBV11-2 to TRBJ2-1, with TRBD2 matching 7 bases. There are 13 residues in the CDR3. Germline values: CDR1 SGHAT, CDR2 FQNNGV. Germline trimming cut 5 bases from V and 5 bases from J; bases unmatched to any gene: 3.

V usage is TRBV6-4 and J usage is TRBJ2-3; D may be TRBD2 (5 bases). Germline assignment: CDR1 MRHNA and CDR2 SNTAGT. Trimming left V 4 bases short and J 3 bases short, with 14 bases between. The CDR3 loop spans 15 amino acids. In nucleotides, the CDR3 is TGTGCCAGCAGTGTCCAGGAGGCCGGGACAGATACGCAGTATTTT. It codes for CASSVQEAGTDTQYF.

The rearrangement uses TRBV19 and TRBJ1-2, with D unresolved. V shed 9 bases and J shed 6 bases, with 11 bases lying between them. Germline CDR1 LNHDA, CDR2 SQIVND (reference sequence). This CDR3 is built from 11 residues. CDR3 protein: CASSNMDGYTF. The CDR3, as DNA: TGTGCCAGCTCGAACATGGATGGCTACACCTTC.

The rearrangement joins TRBV19 to TRBJ1-1, with D hard to call. The CDR3 sequence is 11 residues long. From germline, CDR1 is LNHDA and CDR2 SQIVND (reference sequence). Trimming took off 8 bases at V and 1 base at J, with 5 bases between the two ends. This CDR3 is CASDSNTEAFF. The DNA of the CDR3 is TGTGCCAGTGACTCGAACACTGAAGCTTTCTTT.

This clone was detected only a few times. The V gene is TRBV20-1, the J gene TRBJ1-2; D unresolved. Trimming removed 5 bases from V and 8 bases from J, with 12 bases in between. CDR1 and CDR2 from the germline V gene are DFQATT and SNEGSKA (reference sequence). The CDR3 consists of 11 residues. CDR3 bases: TGCAGTGCTTCGGACCTCGGCGGCTACACCTTC. Translation: CSASDLGGYTF.

The chain links TRBV20-1 to TRBJ2-5; D unclear. Trimming removed 0 bases at V and 5 bases at J, with 4 bases between. In germline, CDR1 is DFQATT, CDR2 SNEGSKA (reference sequence). The CDR3 is made up of 11 amino acids. The CDR3 spells CSARDRETQYF. CDR3 in DNA: TGCAGTGCTAGAGACAGGGAGACCCAGTACTTC.

The chain links TRBV19 to TRBJ2-1; no definite D call. Trimming took off 4 bases at V and 3 bases at J, with 7 bases between the two ends. Per germline, CDR1 LNHDA and CDR2 SQIVND (reference sequence). There are 13 residues in the CDR3. In DNA, the CDR3 is TGTGCCAGTAGTAGAGACAACTACAATGAGCAGTTCTTC. Residues: CASSRDNYNEQFF.

This chain connects TRBV12-2 to TRBJ1-6; the table's D call TRBD1 went unverified against the DNA. TRBV12-2 is assigned pseudogene status. This CDR3 has 17 amino acids. The CDR3 region has the DNA TGTGCAAGTCGCTTAGCGGGCCGGGACAGGGGTTATTCACCCCTCCACTTT. This gives the protein CASRLAGRDRGYSPLHF.

This chain connects TRBV11-2 to TRBJ1-2; D gene unclear. Germline V gives CDR1 SGHAT, CDR2 FQNNGV. This CDR3 has 13 amino acids. Trimming shortened V by 1 base and J by 2 bases, and 5 bases separated the two germline ends. The CDR3 DNA reads TGTGCCAGCAGCTTAGGGGTAAACTATGGCTACACCTTC. Amino acid sequence: CASSLGVNYGYTF.

This clone appeared a few times. The genes are TRBV9 and TRBJ1-5; no reliable D call. Germline V gene sequence: CDR1 SGDLS, CDR2 YYNGEE. The V end was cut by 0 bases, the J end by 9 bases, with 10 bases between. The CDR3 length is 13 residues. CDR3 nucleotides: TGTGCCAGCAGCGTAGGAGATACTTGGCCCCAGCATTTT. Translated: CASSVGDTWPQHF.

V usage is TRBV29-1 and J usage is TRBJ1-1, with D perhaps TRBD1 (5 bases). From germline, CDR1 is SQVTM and CDR2 ANQGSEA. Trimming shortened V by 7 bases and J by 10 bases, and 25 bases separated the two germline ends. The CDR3 consists of 14 residues. Here the CDR3 DNA reads TGCAGCGCAGCCGGAGGGGCCCATCTCTTCGGAGCTTTCTTT. Translation gives CSAAGGAHLFGAFF. The complete variable domain, with remaining parts taken from reference TRBV29-1 and TRBJ1-1, reads SAVISQKPSRDICQRGTSLTIQCQVDSQVTMMFWYRQQPGQSLTLIATANQGSEATYESGFVIDKFPISRPNLTFSTLTVSNMSPEDSSIYLCSAAGGAHLFGAFFGQGTRLTVV.

The chain combines TRBV7-2 with TRBJ1-5; D may be TRBD1 (6 bases). This CDR3 region has 15 residues. V was pared by 1 base and J by 2 bases, with 9 bases between. The V gene's germline CDR1 is SGHTA and CDR2 FQGNSA. CDR3 coding DNA: TGTGCCAGCAGCTTAGGGGGGCTCGGCAATCAGCCCCAGCATTTT. As protein: CASSLGGLGNQPQHF.

The chain joins TRBV11-1 to TRBJ1-2; TRBD1 might be the D (6 bases). CDR1 is SGHAT and CDR2 is FQDESV in the germline V gene (reference sequence). The ends were cut back, 4 bases at V and 8 bases at J, with 17 bases in the middle. The CDR3 consists of 14 residues. The CDR3 DNA reads as TGTGCCAGCAGCTCATATGTGGGGGCGACGGGCTACACCTTC. Its protein product is CASSSYVGATGYTF.

Concerning this clone itself: At one end the junction does not follow the germline gene, possibly because of a read error. The V call is TRBV5-6, the J call TRBJ2-2; weak D call: TRBD1 (7 bases). Looked up from germline, CDR1 is SGHDT and CDR2 is YYEEEE. The CDR3 length is 13 residues. As DNA, the CDR3 is TGTGCCAGCAGCTTGTCATGGCAGGGGGGGCTGTTTTTT. Its translation: CASSLSWQGGLFF.

V is TRBV6-5 and J is TRBJ1-2; 7 nucleotides agree with TRBD1. The V segment lost 4 bases and the J segment 5 bases; nucleotides outside the gene matches: 4. CDR1 and CDR2 (germline): MNHEY, SVGAGI. This CDR3 has 13 residues. The CDR3 reads CASSSAGGYGYTF. DNA for the CDR3: TGTGCCAGCAGTTCCGCAGGGGGATATGGCTACACCTTC.

J is TRBJ2-7 and V is TRBV19, with TRBD2 matching over 9 bases. With 4 bases clipped from V and 0 bases from J, the junction kept 1 base outside the gene matches. Germline-derived CDR1 and CDR2 are LNHDA and SQIVND (reference sequence). This CDR3 has 14 amino acids. The CDR3, as DNA: TGTGCCAGTAGTAATAGCGGGAGCTCCTACGAGCAGTACTTC. This translates into CASSNSGSSYEQYF.

J is TRBJ1-5 and V is TRBV7-2; D gene unclear. V shed 0 bases and J shed 6 bases, with 12 bases lying between them. This CDR3 spans 15 amino acids. The germline V gene encodes CDR1 SGHTA and CDR2 FQGNSA. The CDR3, as DNA: TGTGCCAGCAGCTTAGCTGCAGGAAGCGGTCAGCCCCAGCATTTT. Translating gives CASSLAAGSGQPQHF.

The genes are TRBV7-9 and TRBJ1-1, with a tentative D call TRBD1 (5 bases). V shed 4 bases and J shed 2 bases, with 5 bases lying between them. CDR1 SEHNR and CDR2 FQNEAQ come from the germline V gene (reference sequence). This CDR3 is built from 12 residues. CDR3 region: CASSWDNTEAFF. DNA for the CDR3: TGTGCCAGCAGCTGGGACAACACTGAAGCTTTCTTT.

The V call is TRBV7-3, the J call TRBJ2-2; a possible D gene is TRBD1 (5 bases). This CDR3 region has 14 residues. Trimming shortened V by 6 bases and J by 4 bases, and 12 bases separated the two germline ends. CDR1 is SGHTA, CDR2 FQGTGA, per germline. The CDR3 sequence: CASSVTASTGELFF. The CDR3 DNA reads as TGTGCCAGCAGTGTGACAGCTAGCACCGGGGAGCTGTTTTTT. Combining the CDR3 with reference TRBV7-3 and TRBJ2-2 gives the whole variable domain GAGVSQTPSNKVTEKGKYVELRCDPISGHTALYWYRQSLGQGPEFLIYFQGTGAADDSGLPNDRFFAVRPEGSVSTLKIQRTERGDSAVYLCASSVTASTGELFFGEGSRLTVL.

The chain couples TRBV6-4 to TRBJ2-1; D could derive from TRBD1 or TRBD2 (5 bases each). Trimming took 0 bases from V and 9 from J, leaving 9 bases between them. This CDR3 has 13 residues. Germline V gene sequence: CDR1 MRHNA, CDR2 SNTAGT. In nucleotides, the CDR3 is TGTGCCAGCAGTGACTCGATGAGGGGTGAGCAGTTCTTC. This codes for CASSDSMRGEQFF.

V is TRBV5-1 and J is TRBJ2-6; 8 nucleotides align to TRBD1. CDR1 and CDR2 from the germline V gene are SGHRS and YFSETQ. With 4 bases clipped from V and 0 bases from J, the junction kept 6 bases outside the gene matches. The CDR3 spans 17 residues. The CDR3 DNA is TGCGCCAGCAGCGTACAGGGGGGTAGCTCTGGGGCCAACGTCCTGACTTTC. It codes for CASSVQGGSSGANVLTF.

This chain uses TRBV5-1 with TRBJ2-1; D remains unclear. V lost 1 base to trimming and J lost 0 bases, with 11 bases between them. The CDR3 is 16 amino acids. The germline V gene encodes CDR1 SGHRS and CDR2 YFSETQ. CDR3 sequence reads: CASSLSGARSYNEQFF. CDR3 nucleotide sequence: TGCGCCAGCAGCTTGAGTGGAGCACGCTCCTACAATGAGCAGTTCTTC.

The V call is TRBV19, the J call TRBJ2-7, with D tentatively TRBD1 or TRBD2 (5 bases each). Germline values: CDR1 LNHDA, CDR2 SQIVND (reference sequence). The CDR3 sequence is 14 residues long. V lost 4 bases and J 6 bases, leaving 16 bases between the germline ends. The CDR3 region is CASSTGPGVGEQYF. The CDR3 DNA sequence: TGTGCCAGTAGTACGGGACCCGGAGTGGGCGAGCAGTACTTC.

This chain links TRBV2 with TRBJ2-3; D call uncertain. Germline CDR1 and CDR2: SNHLY and FYNNEI. This CDR3 spans 14 amino acids. Between the trimmed V and J ends, which lost 3 bases and 1 base, there was a span of 8 bases. The CDR3 bases are TGTGCCAGCAGTGAGGGGATAGGCACAGATACGCAGTATTTT. Translation: CASSEGIGTDTQYF.